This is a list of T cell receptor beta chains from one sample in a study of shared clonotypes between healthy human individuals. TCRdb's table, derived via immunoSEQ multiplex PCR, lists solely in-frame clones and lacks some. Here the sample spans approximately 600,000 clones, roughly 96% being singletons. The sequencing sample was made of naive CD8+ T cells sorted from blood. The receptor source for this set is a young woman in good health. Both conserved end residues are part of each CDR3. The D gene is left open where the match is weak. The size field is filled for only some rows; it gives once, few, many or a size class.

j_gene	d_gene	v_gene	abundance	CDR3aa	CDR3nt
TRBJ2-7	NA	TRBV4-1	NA	CASSQGRREHYEQYF	TGCGCCAGCAGCCAAGGACGCCGGGAACACTACGAGCAGTACTTC
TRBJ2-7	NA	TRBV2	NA	CASRDQAYEQYF	TGTGCCAGCCGGGACCAAGCCTACGAGCAGTACTTC
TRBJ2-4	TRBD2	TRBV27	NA	CASSQRTSGADIGIQYF	TGTGCCAGCAGTCAAAGGACTAGCGGTGCCGACATTGGCATTCAGTACTTC
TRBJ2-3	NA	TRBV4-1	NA	CASSQGARTSTDTQYF	TGCGCCAGCAGCCAAGGGGCCCGGACTAGCACAGATACGCAGTATTTT
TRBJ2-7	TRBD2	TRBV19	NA	CATTVASGTYEQYF	TGTGCCACTACAGTGGCTAGCGGAACCTACGAGCAGTACTTC
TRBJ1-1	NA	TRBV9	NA	CASSVSSLHEAFF	TGTGCCAGCAGCGTCTCCTCGTTACATGAAGCTTTCTTT
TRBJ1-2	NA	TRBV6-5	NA	CASRPTGYGYTF	TGTGCCAGCAGACCAACAGGGTATGGCTACACCTTC
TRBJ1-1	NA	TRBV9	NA	CASSVGGYTEAFF	TGTGCCAGCAGCGTAGGAGGATACACTGAAGCTTTCTTT
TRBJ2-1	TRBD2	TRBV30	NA	CAWERGSSYNEQFF	TGTGCCTGGGAGCGGGGGAGCTCCTACAATGAGCAGTTCTTC
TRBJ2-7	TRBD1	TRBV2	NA	CASSEVWQGELGYEQYF	TGTGCCAGCAGTGAGGTTTGGCAGGGGGAATTGGGGTACGAGCAGTACTTC
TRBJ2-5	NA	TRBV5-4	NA	CASSQTEMETQYF	TGTGCCAGCAGCCAGACGGAGATGGAGACCCAGTACTTC
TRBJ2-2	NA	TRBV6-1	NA	CASSEEDRYTGELFF	TGTGCCAGCAGTGAAGAAGACAGATACACCGGGGAGCTGTTTTTT
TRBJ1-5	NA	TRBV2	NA	CASSVGATGNQPQHF	TGTGCCAGCAGTGTGGGGGCTACGGGCAATCAGCCCCAGCATTTT
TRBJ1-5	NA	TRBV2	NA	CASILGRGEINQPQHF	TGTGCCAGCATACTTGGGAGGGGGGAAATTAATCAGCCCCAGCATTTT
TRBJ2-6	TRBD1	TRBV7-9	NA	CASSAPGQGHSGANVLTF	TGTGCCAGCAGCGCACCGGGACAGGGGCACTCTGGGGCCAACGTCCTGACTTTC
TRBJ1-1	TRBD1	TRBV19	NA	CASSMTGGRLNTEAFF	TGTGCCAGTAGTATGACAGGGGGCCGGCTAAACACTGAAGCTTTCTTT
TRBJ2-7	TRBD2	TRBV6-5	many	CASRESGRAPYEQYF	TGTGCCAGCAGGGAGAGCGGGAGGGCTCCCTACGAGCAGTACTTC
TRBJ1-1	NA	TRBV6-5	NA	CAASPGVNTEAFF	TGTGCCGCCTCCCCGGGGGTGAACACTGAAGCTTTCTTT
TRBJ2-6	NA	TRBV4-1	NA	CASSQVPSGANVLTF	TGCGCCAGCAGCCAGGTCCCTTCTGGGGCCAACGTCCTGACTTTC
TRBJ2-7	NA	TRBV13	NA	CASSSYGGENYEQYF	TGTGCCAGCAGCTCCTATGGAGGGGAGAATTACGAACAGTACTTC
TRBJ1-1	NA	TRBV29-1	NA	CSVVLAGMNTEAFF	TGCAGCGTTGTGCTGGCAGGGATGAACACTGAAGCTTTCTTT
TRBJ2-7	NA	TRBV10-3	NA	CAISLADSNYEQYF	TGTGCCATCAGTCTGGCGGACTCCAACTACGAGCAGTACTTC
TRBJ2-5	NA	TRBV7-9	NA	CASSFPTGARETQYF	TGTGCCAGCAGCTTCCCGACAGGAGCGCGGGAGACCCAGTACTTC
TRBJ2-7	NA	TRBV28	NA	CASSEGRLRGEQYF	TGTGCCAGCAGCGAAGGGAGATTACGGGGCGAGCAGTACTTC
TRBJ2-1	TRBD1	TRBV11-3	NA	CASSRDRVPRNEQFF	TGTGCCAGCAGCCGGGACAGGGTCCCACGGAATGAGCAGTTCTTC
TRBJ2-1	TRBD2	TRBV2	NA	CASIEPASGVYYNEQFF	TGTGCCAGCATAGAACCGGCTAGCGGGGTGTACTACAATGAGCAGTTCTTC
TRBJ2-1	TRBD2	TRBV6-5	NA	CASSFLAGSTNEQFF	TGTGCCAGCAGTTTTCTAGCGGGGTCAACCAATGAGCAGTTCTTC
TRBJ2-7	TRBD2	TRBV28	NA	CASSLHRSGIDCEQYF	TGTGCCAGCAGTCTTCACCGCAGCGGGATAGACTGCGAGCAGTACTTC
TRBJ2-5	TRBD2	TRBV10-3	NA	CAISAGRRGAFETQYF	TGTGCCATCAGTGCGGGTAGGCGGGGGGCGTTTGAGACCCAGTACTTC
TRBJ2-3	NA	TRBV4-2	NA	CASSQDLHVSTDTQYF	TGTGCCAGCAGCCAAGATCTCCACGTAAGCACAGATACGCAGTATTTT
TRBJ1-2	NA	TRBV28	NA	CASSFTGTVLNYGYTF	TGTGCCAGCAGTTTCACAGGCACCGTTCTGAACTATGGCTACACCTTC
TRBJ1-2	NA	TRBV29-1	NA	CSVEDGTGGLGGYTF	TGCAGCGTTGAAGATGGTACCGGGGGATTGGGTGGCTACACCTTC
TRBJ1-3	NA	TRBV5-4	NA	CASAAGGSGNTIYF	TGTGCCAGCGCCGCCGGCGGCTCTGGAAACACCATATATTTT
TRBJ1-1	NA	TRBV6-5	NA	CASSYSLGSNTEAFF	TGTGCCAGCAGTTACTCGTTGGGGTCGAACACTGAAGCTTTCTTT
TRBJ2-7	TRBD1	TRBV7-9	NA	CASSPSPGQGNHEQYF	TGTGCCAGCAGCCCATCACCGGGACAGGGTAACCACGAGCAGTACTTC
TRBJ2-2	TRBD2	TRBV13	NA	CASSVISGFDTGELFF	TGTGCCAGCAGCGTTATTAGCGGGTTCGACACCGGGGAGCTGTTTTTT
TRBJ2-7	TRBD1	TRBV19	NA	CASSFGQGYEQYF	TGTGCCAGTAGTTTCGGACAGGGGTACGAGCAGTACTTC
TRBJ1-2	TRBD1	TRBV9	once	CASSSRRDRGPPFYGYTF	TGTGCCAGCAGCTCGAGGAGGGACAGGGGGCCCCCTTTCTATGGCTACACCTTC
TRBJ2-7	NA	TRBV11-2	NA	CASSLGIPYEQYF	TGTGCCAGCAGCTTAGGTATTCCCTACGAGCAGTACTTC
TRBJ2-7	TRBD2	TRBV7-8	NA	CASSQPGGAGAYEQYF	TGTGCCAGCAGCCAGCCCGGGGGAGCGGGAGCCTACGAGCAGTACTTC
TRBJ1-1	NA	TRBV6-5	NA	CASTYMQNTEAFF	TGTGCCAGCACCTACATGCAGAACACTGAAGCTTTCTTT
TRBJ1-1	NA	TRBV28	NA	CASSSYGPKNTEAFF	TGTGCCAGCAGTTCGTATGGACCGAAGAACACTGAAGCTTTCTTT
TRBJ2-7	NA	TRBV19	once	CASSPRTDSSYEQYF	TGTGCCAGTAGTCCACGCACGGACAGCTCCTACGAGCAGTACTTC
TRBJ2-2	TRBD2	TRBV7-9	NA	CASSPTSGRNGSGELFF	TGTGCCAGCAGCCCGACTAGCGGGAGGAATGGGAGCGGGGAGCTGTTTTTT
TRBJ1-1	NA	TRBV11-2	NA	CASSHLEGLGTEAFF	TGTGCCAGCAGCCATTTAGAGGGTCTGGGCACTGAAGCTTTCTTT
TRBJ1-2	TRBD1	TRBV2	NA	CASSGDRAYIDYGYTF	TGTGCCAGCAGTGGGGACAGGGCTTATATTGACTATGGCTACACCTTC
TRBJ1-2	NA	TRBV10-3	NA	CAISESVTGAMGNTF	TGTGCCATCAGTGAGTCAGTGACGGGGGCAATGGGAAACACCTTC
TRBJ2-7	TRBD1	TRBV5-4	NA	CASSSRDRYSYEQYF	TGTGCCAGCAGCTCCCGGGACAGATATTCCTACGAGCAGTACTTC
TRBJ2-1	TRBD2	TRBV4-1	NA	CASSQVLASGSGLDEQFF	TGCGCCAGCAGCCAAGTTCTGGCTAGCGGGAGCGGGCTGGATGAGCAGTTCTTC